Reported below is one TCR beta chain. This sample is part of a study of blood T cell repertoires in COVID-19. For the study at large: Both acute and convalescent COVID-19 samples were obtained from the United States, Italy and Spain. The analysed material was cDNA or gDNA that came from T cells, B-cell-depleted T cells, or PBMCs.

Authors' processing steps: Cell counts per sample came from amplifying reference gene primers. The repertoire was sequenced with immunoSEQ multiplex PCR; TCRdb's copy has only in-frame clones and lacks some. The V and J calls and the clone size are those of that table, but D and trimming were determined from the DNA. Of more than 85,000 clones in the sample, around four fifths were seen once. Germline V gene sequence: CDR1 LNHDA, CDR2 SQIVND (reference sequence). V shed 9 bases and J 4 bases; nucleotides not matched to a gene: 17. The CDR3 covers 18 residues. The clonotype was recovered from a woman in her 70s with acute or convalescent COVID-19. The chain carries TRBV19 and TRBJ2-6, with 8 bases matching TRBD1. Sequencing used peripheral blood. The CDR3 sequence is CASLPRDRRIMGANVLTF. The CDR3 nucleotides are TGTGCCAGCTTACCCCGGGACAGGAGGATAATGGGGGCCAACGTCCTGACTTTC.